The present T cell receptor beta chain was sequenced within a study of cytomegalovirus exposure and HLA in healthy donors. In the study overall: Among the approximately 410 genotyped donors, 81% were placed in the Caucasian-associated ancestry cluster. Notes on the study in general: As a later analysis showed, a missense DCLRE1C variant was linked to trimming of TCR beta V- and J-genes. The study listed roughly 160 cytomegalovirus-associated TCR beta chains.

The PCR was carried out with 60 Vbeta primers and 13 Jbeta primers. The data were produced by immunoSEQ multiplex PCR, yet TCRdb's version contains in-frame clones alone and is incomplete. There are about 130,000 clones in the sample; about 74% occur only once, and roughly 2% lies in the top ten. On this clone itself: The antigen remains unidentified.

The sequenced sample was PBMCs. The sequence was obtained from a man aged 30-40 years in good health and CMV-seronegative.

CDR3 coding DNA: TGTGCCACCAGCAGAGTTACAGGGGCATACGGCTACACCTTC. Translated, it gives CATSRVTGAYGYTF. V is TRBV15 and J is TRBJ1-2; 7 bases fit TRBD1. The CDR3 covers 14 residues. Unmatched junction bases numbered 7, after V lost 1 base and J lost 8 bases. Germline V CDR1 and CDR2: LNHNV, YYDKDF (reference sequence).